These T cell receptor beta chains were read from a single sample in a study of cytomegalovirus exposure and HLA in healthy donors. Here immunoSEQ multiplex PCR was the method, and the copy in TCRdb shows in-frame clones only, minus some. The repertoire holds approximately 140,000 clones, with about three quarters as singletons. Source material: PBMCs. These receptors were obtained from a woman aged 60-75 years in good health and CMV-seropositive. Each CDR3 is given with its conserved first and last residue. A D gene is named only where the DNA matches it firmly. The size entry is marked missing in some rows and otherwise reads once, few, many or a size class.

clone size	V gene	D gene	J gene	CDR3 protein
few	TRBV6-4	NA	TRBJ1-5	CASSENTYQPQHF
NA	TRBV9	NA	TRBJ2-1	CASSVGAGGLGNEQFF
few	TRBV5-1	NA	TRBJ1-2	CASSLTQTGSDYTF
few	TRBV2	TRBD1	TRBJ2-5	CASRDRVKETQYF
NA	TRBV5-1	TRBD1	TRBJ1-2	CASSSGQGGYGYTF
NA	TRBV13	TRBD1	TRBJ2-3	CASSTGQGGADTQYF
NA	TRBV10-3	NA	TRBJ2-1	CATLRVGTQDEQFF
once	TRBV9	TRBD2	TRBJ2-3	CASSVVPAGGGTDTQYF
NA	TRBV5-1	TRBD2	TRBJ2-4	CASSWRLAGENIQYF
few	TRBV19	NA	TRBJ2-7	CASSIEPGPYEQYF
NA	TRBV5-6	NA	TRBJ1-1	CASSPRPGTEAFF
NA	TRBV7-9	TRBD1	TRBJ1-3	CASSLDRAGNTIYF
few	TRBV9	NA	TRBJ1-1	CASSVRQVNTEAFF
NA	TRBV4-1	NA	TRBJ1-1	CASSLREGGGNTEAFF
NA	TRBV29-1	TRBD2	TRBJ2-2	CSAGLAGAQINTGELFF
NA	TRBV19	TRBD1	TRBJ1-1	CASSNRGNTEAFF